Listed below are T cell receptor beta chains from one sample, sequenced in a study of T cell responses to AZD1222 COVID-19 vaccine. Method: immunoSEQ multiplex PCR; TCRdb's copy keeps in-frame clones and lacks some. The profile shows about 130,000 clones, about 89% of them singletons. The sample was peripheral blood, taken on day 0 of AZD1222 vaccination. Receptors originate from an adult in good health. The CDR3 runs from the conserved cysteine through the conserved F or W. The order of the fields is CDR3 length, V gene, D gene, clone size, J gene, CDR3 DNA, CDR3 protein. A D gene is named only where the DNA matches it firmly. A row's size may be missing; if present it is once, few, many or a size class.

16,TRBV14,TRBD1,.,TRBJ2-2,TGTGCCAGCAGCCTCCGGACAGGGGGTAGTGCCGGGGAGCTGTTTTTT,CASSLRTGGSAGELFF
15,TRBV7-3,TRBD1,.,TRBJ1-2,TGTGCCAGCAGCCCAGGGGTAGGGGGCCGGGGTGGCTACACCTTC,CASSPGVGGRGGYTF
15,TRBV7-9,.,medium-sized,TRBJ1-2,TGTGCCAGCAGCTTAGCAAGTGGGACGGTATATGGCTACACCTTC,CASSLASGTVYGYTF
13,TRBV7-9,.,.,TRBJ1-1,TGTGCCAGCAGCGTACCAGGGTTGACTGAAGCTTTCTTT,CASSVPGLTEAFF
15,TRBV10-3,.,.,TRBJ2-2,TGTGCCATCAGTAGCGGGTTTTTGAACACCGGGGAGCTGTTTTTT,CAISSGFLNTGELFF
14,TRBV24-1,.,.,TRBJ1-1,TGTGCCACCAGTCCCGGCGGAGGGGTGGCTGAAGCTTTCTTT,CATSPGGGVAEAFF
14,TRBV30,.,.,TRBJ1-2,TGTGCCTGGAGTACTAAGGGAGCTAACTATGGCTACACCTTC,CAWSTKGANYGYTF
16,TRBV5-8,TRBD1,.,TRBJ2-3,TGTGCCAGCAGCTTCGGAGGGACAGGGAGCACAGATACGCAGTATTTT,CASSFGGTGSTDTQYF
12,TRBV28,.,.,TRBJ1-2,TGTGCCAGTACCAACAGGGTCTATGGCTACACCTTC,CASTNRVYGYTF
12,TRBV5-1,.,.,TRBJ1-1,TGCGCCAGCAGCTTGCTGGGGACTGAAGCTTTCTTT,CASSLLGTEAFF
16,TRBV29-1,.,.,TRBJ2-2,TGCAGCGTTGAAGGAGGGGGTATAGAACGAGCCGGGGAGCTGTTTTTT,CSVEGGGIERAGELFF
15,TRBV6-6,TRBD1,.,TRBJ1-3,TGTGCCAGCAGACCGGGACAGGGCTCTGGAAACACCATATATTTT,CASRPGQGSGNTIYF
12,TRBV29-1,.,once,TRBJ1-2,TGCAGCGTTGAAGTTACGGTGGGCGGCTACACCTTC,CSVEVTVGGYTF
13,TRBV3-1/TRBV3-2,.,.,TRBJ2-1,TGTGCCAGCAGCCCCTCGGGAGTGAATGAGCAGTTCTTC,CASSPSGVNEQFF
11,TRBV11-3,.,.,TRBJ1-1,TGTGCCAGCAGCTTAGTTGGACCGGCTTTCTTT,CASSLVGPAFF
14,TRBV10-3,TRBD1,.,TRBJ2-7,TGTGCCATCAGTTTCGGACAGGGGGCCTACGAGCAGTACTTC,CAISFGQGAYEQYF
14,TRBV10-3,TRBD1,.,TRBJ2-5,TGTGCCATCAGGGGACAGGAGATACAAGAGACCCAGTACTTC,CAIRGQEIQETQYF
16,TRBV7-5,.,.,TRBJ1-4,TGTGCCAGAAGCTTACGCCCCGGGACAGGAATGGGGAAACTGTTTTTT,CARSLRPGTGMGKLFF
15,TRBV7-2,TRBD1,.,TRBJ2-7,TGTGCCAGCAGCCACGGGACAGTGCTGCCCTACGAGCAGTACTTC,CASSHGTVLPYEQYF
13,TRBV9,.,.,TRBJ2-7,TGTGCCAGCACTAATAGGGGGGGTTACGAGCAGTACTTC,CASTNRGGYEQYF
14,TRBV5-4,TRBD1,.,TRBJ1-2,TGTGCCAGCAGCTTTTGGACAGGACCCTCTGGCTACACCTTC,CASSFWTGPSGYTF
14,TRBV5-1,.,.,TRBJ2-7,TGCGCCAGCAGCTCCGACGGACAGCTCTACGAGCAGTACTTC,CASSSDGQLYEQYF
14,TRBV5-5,.,.,TRBJ2-7,TGTGCCAGCAGCACGGGACTCGTAGACTACGAGCAGTACTTC,CASSTGLVDYEQYF
14,TRBV5-1,.,.,TRBJ2-5,TGCGCCAGCAGCTTCACCGTAGTGCAAGAGACCCAGTACTTC,CASSFTVVQETQYF
13,TRBV12-3/TRBV12-4,.,.,TRBJ2-7,TGTGCCAGCAGTTTAAGTCCCTCCTACGAGCAGTACTTC,CASSLSPSYEQYF
14,TRBV25-1,.,few,TRBJ1-6,TGTGCCAGCAGTGAACGGGACGACCCTTTAATCCTCCACTTT,CASSERDDPLILHF
20,TRBV29-1,TRBD2,.,TRBJ2-3,TGCAGCGTTGAAGTTAGGGGACTAGCGGGAGGGCCGCCTACGCCAGATACGCAGTATTTT,CSVEVRGLAGGPPTPDTQYF
14,TRBV11-3,.,.,TRBJ1-2,TGTGCCAGCAGTTCTGGGACCACTATCGAGGGCTACACCTTC,CASSSGTTIEGYTF
13,TRBV4-2,.,once,TRBJ2-7,TGTGCCAGCAGCCAGGACTACTACTACGAGCAGTACTTC,CASSQDYYYEQYF
14,TRBV5-6,.,.,TRBJ1-1,TGTGCCAGCAGCTCGGGGTCCAAAAGGTCTGAAGCTTTCTTT,CASSSGSKRSEAFF
16,TRBV3-1/TRBV3-2,.,.,TRBJ1-4,TGTGCCAGCAGCCAAGATGTGGCAGGGACAAACGAAAAACTGTTTTTT,CASSQDVAGTNEKLFF
15,TRBV7-9,TRBD1,.,TRBJ2-3,TGTGCCAGCAGCCCCGGACAGGGAAAAACAGATACGCAGTATTTT,CASSPGQGKTDTQYF
14,TRBV6-5,.,.,TRBJ1-2,TGTGCCAGCAGTTTCCACCCTCAGGGTTGGGGCTACACCTTC,CASSFHPQGWGYTF
15,TRBV19,TRBD1,.,TRBJ2-3,TGTGCCAGTAGTACCGGGACAGGGTCTGAAGATACGCAGTATTTT,CASSTGTGSEDTQYF
14,TRBV18,.,.,TRBJ2-5,TGTGCCAGCTCCCGCTGGCAGGGGGGAGAGACCCAGTACTTC,CASSRWQGGETQYF
17,TRBV24-1,TRBD1,.,TRBJ2-3,TGTGCCACCAGTACCCGCGCCCCCAACAGGGGGCCTGATACGCAGTATTTT,CATSTRAPNRGPDTQYF
14,TRBV7-9,.,.,TRBJ1-5,TGTGCCAGCAGTCCGGGGGGCACCTCTCAGCCCCAGCATTTT,CASSPGGTSQPQHF
16,TRBV4-3,TRBD2,.,TRBJ2-1,TGCGCCAGCAGCCGGTTGGGACTAGCCCCCTACAATGAGCAGTTCTTC,CASSRLGLAPYNEQFF
15,TRBV6-5,.,few,TRBJ2-3,TGTGCCAGCAGTTACGGGGCGGAGTGGCCAGATACGCAGTATTTT,CASSYGAEWPDTQYF
17,TRBV7-9,TRBD1,.,TRBJ2-7,TGTGCCAGCAGCTACCCACCGGGACAGGGAGACTTATACGAGCAGTACTTC,CASSYPPGQGDLYEQYF
15,TRBV9,.,.,TRBJ2-1,TGTGCCAGCAGCCCGCGGGACCCCCGAGGCGATGAGCAGTTCTTC,CASSPRDPRGDEQFF